The 19 T cell receptor beta chains below come from one sample, sequenced in a study of cytomegalovirus exposure and HLA in healthy donors. Use of 60 Vbeta and 13 Jbeta primers characterized the PCR. Produced via immunoSEQ multiplex PCR; TCRdb's table is partial and in-frame only. This table holds 150,000 to 200,000 clones, under 80% found once. The sample consisted of PBMCs. The receptor set was obtained from a female donor in good health and CMV-seronegative.

This clone was recorded only once. This chain uses TRBV2 with TRBJ2-5; 9 bases align to TRBD2. This CDR3 has 15 residues. V dropped 6 bases and J dropped 7; count of bases not matched to a gene: 12. CDR1 and CDR2 (germline): SNHLY, FYNNEI. The CDR3 sequence: CASSELAGVLRTQYF. CDR3 nucleotide sequence: TGTGCCAGCAGCGAACTAGCGGGCGTTTTACGGACCCAGTACTTC.

V and J are TRBV11-2 and TRBJ2-5; D is perhaps TRBD2 (6 bases). Germline CDR1 is SGHAT and CDR2 is FQNNGV. V lost 1 base, J lost 3 bases, and 9 bases lay in between. The CDR3 length is 14 residues. The CDR3 nucleotides read TGTGCCAGCAGCTTAGGCGGGGTAGAAGAGACCCAGTACTTC. The encoded protein is CASSLGGVEETQYF.

The chain uses TRBV6-6 and TRBJ2-7, with TRBD1 identical over 9 bases. The V and J ends lost 3 bases and 4 bases, in that order; junction bases with no gene match: 10. The germline CDR1 and CDR2 sequences are MNHNY and SVGAGI (reference sequence). This CDR3 spans 16 amino acids. The CDR3 DNA reads TGTGCCAGCAGTTATTATCGACAGGACAGGGGATACGAGCAGTACTTC. Its translation is CASSYYRQDRGYEQYF.

V is TRBV28 and J is TRBJ1-1; 11 nucleotides align to TRBD1. The CDR3 covers 15 residues. With V trimmed by 5 bases and J by 2 bases, 4 bases remained unmatched. The V gene's germline CDR1 is MDHEN and CDR2 SYDVKM. The CDR3 DNA reads TGTGCCAGCAGTCCCGGGACAGGGGGTAACACTGAAGCTTTCTTT. This encodes CASSPGTGGNTEAFF. Variable domain in full (rest from reference TRBV28 and TRBJ1-1): DVKVTQSSRYLVKRTGEKVFLECVQDMDHENMFWYRQDPGLGLRLIYFSYDVKMKEKGDIPEGYSVSREKKERFSLILESASTNQTSMYLCASSPGTGGNTEAFFGQGTRLTVV.

V is TRBV27 and J is TRBJ2-3, with D tentatively TRBD1 (5 bases). The CDR3 contains 15 residues. The V gene's germline CDR1 is MNHEY and CDR2 SMNVEV (reference sequence). V dropped 6 bases and J dropped 4 bases, with 17 bases sitting between them. In DNA form, the CDR3 reads TGTGCCAGCAGCTCCCCCGGACACAAGGCAGATACGCAGTATTTT. It encodes CASSSPGHKADTQYF.

The chain employs TRBV30 and TRBJ2-1; 13 bases are shared with TRBD2. CDR1 GTSNPN and CDR2 SVGIG come from the germline V gene (reference sequence). V lost 0 bases and J lost 5; bases outside the gene matches: 7. The CDR3 totals 17 residues. Here the CDR3 DNA reads TGTGCCTGGAGTGTATTTAGAACTAGCGGGAGGGACAATGAGCAGTTCTTC. This encodes CAWSVFRTSGRDNEQFF.

V usage is TRBV18 and J usage is TRBJ2-2, with TRBD2 matching 12 bases. The CDR3 is 15 amino acids. Germline trimming cut 6 bases from V and 9 bases from J; bases unmatched to any gene: 8. The V gene's germline CDR1 is KGHSH and CDR2 LQKENI. CDR3 DNA sequence: TGTGCCAGCTCTCCAACTAGCGGGGGGAACCGGGAGCTGTTTTTT. The encoded protein is CASSPTSGGNRELFF.

This chain connects TRBV18 to TRBJ1-1; D might be TRBD1 (5 bases). Trimming took off 0 bases at V and 1 base at J, with 9 bases between the two ends. The CDR3 runs to 15 residues. Germline V gene sequence: CDR1 KGHSH, CDR2 LQKENI. The CDR3 coding sequence is TGTGCCAGCTCACCACCGGGGGGATCGAACACTGAAGCTTTCTTT. Translated: CASSPPGGSNTEAFF.

In this sample, this clone turned up a few times. Germline is not matched at one junction end, which may reflect a read error. The chain recombines TRBV7-7 with TRBJ2-5; TRBD1 might be the D (6 bases). The CDR3 extends over 13 amino acids. The germline gives CDR1 SSHAT, CDR2 FNYEAQ (reference sequence). The CDR3 region is CASTLDRGETQYF. Written as DNA, the CDR3 is TGTGCTAGCACCCTGGATAGGGGGGAGACCCAGTACTTC. Full variable domain (missing parts from reference TRBV7-7 and TRBJ2-5): GAGVSQSPRYKVTKRGQDVTLRCDPISSHATLYWYQQALGQGPEFLTYFNYEAQPDKSGLPSDRFSAERPEGSISTLTIQRTEQRDSAMYRCASTLDRGETQYFGPGTRLLVL.

The chain joins TRBV7-9 to TRBJ2-7, with 7 bases fitting TRBD1. The CDR3 has 16 amino acids. Germline CDR1 is SEHNR and CDR2 is FQNEAQ (reference sequence). V lost 0 bases to trimming and J lost 4 bases; unmatched junction nucleotides: 9. The chain's CDR3 is CASSLATTGWRYEQYF. DNA of the CDR3: TGTGCCAGCAGCTTAGCGACGACAGGGTGGCGATACGAGCAGTACTTC.

V usage is TRBV5-1 and J usage is TRBJ2-1; 8 bases fit TRBD2. With V trimmed by 0 bases and J by 5 bases, 1 base remained unmatched. The germline V gene encodes CDR1 SGHRS and CDR2 YFSETQ. This CDR3 is built from 14 residues. The CDR3 DNA reads TGCGCCAGCAGCTTGGCACTAGCGGACAATGAGCAGTTCTTC. This encodes CASSLALADNEQFF.

The genes are TRBV9 and TRBJ1-5, with D uncertain. With 0 bases removed from V and 7 bases from J, the gap between germline ends came to 14 bases. The CDR3 extends over 15 amino acids. The germline gives CDR1 SGDLS, CDR2 YYNGEE. The CDR3 coding sequence is TGTGCCAGCAGCGTAGATGGCACCGGGTTGCAGCCCCAGCATTTT. Protein sequence: CASSVDGTGLQPQHF.

The chain joins TRBV29-1 to TRBJ1-1; D ambiguous. V lost 3 bases and J lost 3, with 17 bases in between. CDR1 and CDR2 from the germline V gene are SQVTM and ANQGSEA. CDR3 length: 15 amino acids. CDR3 loop: CSVDVAGGRDTEAFF. The DNA for the CDR3 is TGCAGCGTTGATGTTGCAGGCGGGAGGGACACTGAAGCTTTCTTT. The full variable domain, completed using reference TRBV29-1 and TRBJ1-1, is SAVISQKPSRDICQRGTSLTIQCQVDSQVTMMFWYRQQPGQSLTLIATANQGSEATYESGFVIDKFPISRPNLTFSTLTVSNMSPEDSSIYLCSVDVAGGRDTEAFFGQGTRLTVV.

The CDR3 region has the DNA TGTGCCAGCAGCGCGCAGACAGGGGGCCATGGCTACACCTTC. Its protein is CASSAQTGGHGYTF. This rearrangement joins TRBV5-6 to TRBJ1-2, with 10 bases that match TRBD1. This CDR3 is 14 amino acids long. From germline, CDR1 is SGHDT and CDR2 YYEEEE. With 4 bases clipped from V and 6 bases from J, the junction kept 6 bases outside the gene matches.

This clone appeared a few times. The chain carries TRBV14 and TRBJ2-7; no reliable D call. This CDR3 contains 14 residues. Germline CDR1 reads SGHDN; CDR2 reads FVKESK. V was trimmed by 5 bases and J by 0 bases, leaving 11 bases between them. The CDR3 loop reads CASSSPLFSYEQYF. The CDR3 DNA reads as TGTGCCAGCAGCAGCCCTCTGTTCTCCTACGAGCAGTACTTC.

For this clone: The junction does not match germline at one end; this may be a read error. The chain carries TRBV7-7 and TRBJ1-1, with D possibly matching TRBD1 (6 bases). Germline CDR1 SSHAT, CDR2 FNYEAQ (reference sequence). The CDR3 contains 17 residues. The CDR3 region is CASSPLLGAAMNTEAFF. The CDR3 DNA is TGTGCTAGCAGCCCCTTATTGGGGGCAGCTATGAACACTGAAGCTTTCTTT.

The chain employs TRBV13 and TRBJ2-7; D not certain. The CDR3 covers 13 residues. V lost 5 bases, J lost 0 bases, and 8 bases lay in between. Germline V gene data show CDR1 as PRHDT and CDR2 as FYEKMQ (reference sequence). The CDR3 DNA sequence: TGTGCCAGCAGCCCCCCGAGCTCCTACGAGCAGTACTTC. This encodes CASSPPSSYEQYF. Together with reference TRBV13 and TRBJ2-7, the CDR3 gives the full variable domain: AAGVIQSPRHLIKEKRETATLKCYPIPRHDTVYWYQQGPGQDPQFLISFYEKMQSDKGSIPDRFSAQQFSDYHSELNMSSLELGDSALYFCASSPPSSYEQYFGPGTRLTVT.

The chain combines TRBV5-8 with TRBJ2-1, with D tentatively TRBD1 (5 bases). The V gene lost 3 bases and the J gene lost 6 bases, with 7 bases spanning the gap. The CDR3 has 12 amino acids. The V gene's germline CDR1 is SGHTS and CDR2 YDEGEE. CDR3 amino acids: CASSSDSNEQFF. Written as DNA, the CDR3 is TGTGCCAGCAGCTCTGACAGCAATGAGCAGTTCTTC.

This chain joins TRBV30 and TRBJ1-6; D possibly corresponds to TRBD1 (5 bases). In germline, CDR1 is GTSNPN, CDR2 SVGIG (reference sequence). The V end was cut by 5 bases, the J end by 3 bases, with 8 bases between. CDR3 size: 13 residues. The CDR3 DNA reads TGTGCCTGGTGTCAGGGCTATAATTCACCCCTCCACTTT. Protein: CAWCQGYNSPLHF.